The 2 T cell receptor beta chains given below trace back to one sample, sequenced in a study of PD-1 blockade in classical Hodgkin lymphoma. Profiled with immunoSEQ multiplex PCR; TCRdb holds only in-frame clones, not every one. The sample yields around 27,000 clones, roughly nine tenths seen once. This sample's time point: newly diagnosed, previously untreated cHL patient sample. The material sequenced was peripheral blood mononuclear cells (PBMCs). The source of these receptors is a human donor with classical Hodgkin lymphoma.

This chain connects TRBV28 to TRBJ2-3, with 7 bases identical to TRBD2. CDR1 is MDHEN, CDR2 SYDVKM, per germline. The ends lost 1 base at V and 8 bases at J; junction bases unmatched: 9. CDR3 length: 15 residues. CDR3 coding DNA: TGTGCCAGCAGTTTATCTGGGGGGGTGGTTTCTACGCAGTATTTT. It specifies CASSLSGGVVSTQYF.

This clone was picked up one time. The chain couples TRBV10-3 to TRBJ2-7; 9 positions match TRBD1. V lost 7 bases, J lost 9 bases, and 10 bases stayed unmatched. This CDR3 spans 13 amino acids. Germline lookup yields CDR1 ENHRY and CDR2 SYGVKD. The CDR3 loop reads CAINPGQGIGQYF. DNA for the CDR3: TGTGCCATCAACCCGGGACAGGGAATCGGGCAGTACTTC.